A single TCR beta chain is shown here with its context. This clone came up a few times. Its antigen is unknown. Base-call qualities are not available, and no considerably larger clone is one nucleotide away. The record originates from a study of cytomegalovirus exposure and HLA in healthy donors (TCRdb year 2017). Regarding the research as a whole: An earlier analysis of roughly 570 of the donors reported approximately 280 Gb of sequence data and 95 million to 140 million unique TCR beta sequences obtained from about 170 million T cells. A separate validation cohort of 100 to 150 different subjects was used in addition to the approximately 640-subject first cohort. An earlier analysis of 587 of the donors used high-throughput TCR beta sequencing to judge whether each TCR beta V gene segment behaved as functional or pseudogenic. Roughly 320 gigabases of sequencing data and 75 million to 85 million unique TCR sequences made up an early release that covered roughly 670 HLA-typed donors. The aim of the study was to test whether cataloging public T cell receptors could identify signatures of past pathogen exposure. Class I and class II HLA loci were covered by the typing at four-digit resolution. Among about 390 genotyped donors of the cohort, an average of 235,054 unique TCR beta nucleotide sequences were sequenced per donor, roughly 18% of them non-productive. The number of typed donors differed by locus: about 620-640 for A, B, C, DRB1 and DQB1; some 540 for DQA1; approximately 600 for DPA1; and approximately 450 for DPB1. Using immunosequencing, the study profiled T cell repertoires from about 650 subjects and related those repertoires to cytomegalovirus serostatus. Because of strong linkage in the cohort, 4 to 6 DR-DQ haplotypes were treated as single units for association and clustering. In the later analysis, no new phenotypic data were used to find candidate immune exposures; instead, reliance was placed on TCR beta sequences and their occurrence across donors. All discovery cohort repertoires had been generated on a single sequencing platform. A later genetic analysis took genome-wide SNP genotypes for about 65% of the 666 donors and used that subset as a discovery cohort. High-throughput TCR immunosequencing, statistical association of individual TCRs with disease status, and machine learning were combined to predict cytomegalovirus infection status. In a later analysis, previously published TCR beta repertoires from more than 500 donors were re-analyzed and high-resolution HLA genotyping was added so that TCR occurrence patterns could be studied. Donor age, sex, ethnicity and CMV serostatus were compiled together with the repertoire data. Among the approximately 400 genotyped donors, 81% belonged to the genetic ancestry cluster associated with self-reported Caucasian donors. What the study reported, not specific to this receptor: The classifier was reported to diagnose cytomegalovirus status with high specificity and sensitivity in both the original cohort and the validation cohort. For the cohort, immune exposure information was limited to CMV serostatus. Around 16 rarely observed V segments, including chromosome 9 orphons, were excluded from the earlier analysis of approximately 500 of the donors because counts were too low. Across donors, most TCR sequences were observed very rarely, whereas some public TCRs were present in many individuals. A cluster of highly shared sequence variants was judged likely to be a technical artifact of the sequencing pipeline. The presence/absence analyses assumed that sequencing depth was roughly uniform across donors, and that assumption may not be true. V-gene and J-gene trimming of TCR beta chains was associated with a missense DCLRE1C variant in a later genetic analysis, and the association was replicated in an independent cohort. A further reported finding was that TCR beta sequences accurately predicted the HLA-A and HLA-B alleles for most subjects in the first cohort. In a later analysis, HLA-associated TCR beta chains showed more clonal expansion and lower generation probabilities than non-associated chains that were equally common. In an earlier analysis of under 600 of the donors, most TCR beta V segments were observed in productive rearrangements about 90% or about 30% of the time, broadly matching IMGT annotations. When HLA alleles, especially DR and DQ, strongly co-occurred, TCR associations were difficult to assign to individual alleles. According to a later analysis, most CMV-associated TCR beta chains appeared to be HLA-restricted, and the HLA associations seemed to be driven largely by CMV exposure. In a later analysis, the rate of TCR association differed among HLA loci, with DRB1 alleles having the most associated TCRs and HLA-C alleles having the fewest. Because HLA typing was unavailable for some donors at each locus, only the typed subset was used in association tests. In a later genetic analysis, fewer N-insertions in productive TCRs were reported among donors in an Asian-associated ancestry cluster than the 666-donor mean. Three of the identified cytomegalovirus-associated TCR beta chains were confirmed in vitro to be specific for cytomegalovirus antigens. In a later analysis, some 18,000 TCR beta sequences were associated with specific HLA alleles at a false discovery rate of 0.05. The study listed 164 TCR beta chains as associated with cytomegalovirus. The authors suggested that the approach could potentially be extended to other disease states and immunological phenotypes. Correlated functional status among segregating V segments might be attributable to linkage disequilibrium, but an unknown experimental factor could not be ruled out. A later analysis reported that several top co-occurrence clusters appeared linked to parvovirus B19, influenza, CMV and Epstein-Barr virus. Some IMGT-functional V segments, including TRBV6-2 and TRBV6-3, could not be distinguished by the 87-base-pair reads and were therefore excluded. In this cohort, only TCR beta chains were sequenced, and detectable features were limited by the absence of alpha or paired-chain data.

To prepare the library, the immunoSEQ multiplex PCR assay was applied. A mixture of 60 forward primers for TCR Vbeta segments and 13 reverse primers for TCR Jbeta segments was used in the multiplex PCR. A multiplex PCR assay on genomic DNA amplified the CDR3 region of rearranged TCR beta genes. The Illumina HiSeq System was used to sequence the amplified TCR beta libraries as 87-base-pair reads. From the authors' description of their analysis: In a later analysis, tens of millions of unique TCR beta chains were counted across the 666 repertoires, and roughly 10 million of these chains were shared by at least two donors. Raw reads were error-corrected and collapsed into unique sequences by a nearest-neighbor algorithm in which closely related sequences were merged to remove PCR and sequencing errors. V, D and J gene segments were assigned by aligning CDR3 sequences to IMGT reference sequences. For a sequence to be retained, a match of at least six nucleotides was required to both a V gene segment and a J gene segment. A rearrangement counted as productive if the CDR3 had no stop codons and remained in frame with V and J, and every other rearrangement counted as non-productive. Following IMGT convention, CDR3 was defined as the stretch from the second conserved V-encoded cysteine to the conserved J-encoded phenylalanine. Sequences without an unambiguous match to a single V gene segment were excluded from the earlier analysis of 450 to 650 of the donors. In an earlier analysis of some 590 of the donors, a V segment was called functional when productive rearrangements were above 56.7%, and segregating when the standard deviation between donors exceeded 5%. A statistical classification framework was built for diagnosing cytomegalovirus status from the catalog of TCR beta chain sequences. In a later analysis, V and J genes were assigned by comparing TCR nucleotide sequences against IMGT/GENE-DB human TR gene sequences. The TCRdist pipeline was used in a later analysis to assign CDR3 sequences and most-parsimonious VDJ recombination scenarios. In a later analysis, every TCR beta chain was defined by the combination of its CDR3 amino acid sequence and its V-gene family, and reads without a unique V-gene family were dropped. As a way to deal with suspected cross-contamination and a sequencing artifact, a later analysis dropped under 600 nucleotide sequences that were highly shared and had low generation probability. In a later analysis, a clonal expansion index for each public chain was calculated from normalized within-repertoire ranks of inferred template counts. In a later analysis, generation probabilities were computed with a VDJ recombination model fitted to out-of-frame rearrangements, and the resulting probabilities were checked against IGoR. Hypergeometric tests were used in a later analysis to score TCR-TCR, TCR-HLA and TCR-CMV co-occurrence, with a repertoire-size bias correction applied to the TCR pairs. False discovery rates were estimated in a later analysis by permuting HLA or CMV assignments 20 times. In a later analysis, co-occurring TCRs were grouped using DBSCAN, with TCRdist sequence similarity added in when clustering inside HLA-allele-positive subsets. Repertoires with fewer than 30,000 or more than 120,000 public chains, plus five repertoires with anomalous nucleotide sharing, were excluded from co-occurrence clustering. TCRdb's version of the immuneACCESS table is confined to in-frame rearrangements and falls short of the full clone set. An unresolved V gene accounts for under half of the shortfall where checked; the remainder is of unknown origin. V, J and clone size were drawn from that table, and D and trimming were deduced from the DNA. This sample has about 96,000 clones in its table, and around 79% of those were observed once. The ten largest clones represent around 3.2% of the sample.

The cohort consisted of 670 or so healthy bone marrow donors. All cohort members were sampled while nominally healthy, although unrecorded immune exposures were likely present. The donor tested CMV seropositive, placing the donor among the 289 seropositive members of the cohort. A peripheral blood sample was collected from each donor, and TCR beta sequencing was performed on peripheral blood mononuclear cells. The Qiagen DNeasy Blood Extraction Kit was used to extract genomic DNA from the blood cell samples. V drops 7 bases and J drops 0 bases, leaving 13 bases in between. Including the terminal cysteine and phenylalanine, the CDR3 comprises 14 residues. Just the 42-base CDR3 DNA is kept, in frame starting at base 1. From the germline V gene, CDR1 is MNHNS and CDR2 is SASEGT.

The rearranged chain carries TRBV6-1 and TRBJ2-7; TRBD1 is a possible D gene, resting on 6 matching bases. Sequences were obtained from PBMCs. The sequence was obtained from a female donor in good health and CMV-seropositive. The bases read TGTGCCAGCACCGAACCGGGACACTCCTACGAGCAGTACTTC. Translation gives CASTEPGHSYEQYF.